This T cell receptor beta chain was obtained from a study of technical replicates of blood from a handful of donors (dated by TCRdb to the late 2010s). The receptor library was made with the immunoSEQ multiplex PCR assay. Here the immuneACCESS table is served through TCRdb, limited to in-frame sequences with V and J called. Missing clones are a known gap in these copies; in checked studies unresolved V genes cover under half, and the rest lacks a known reason. The sample yields 40,000 to 60,000 clones; 92% were counted once. The ten most abundant clones make up approximately 4% of the sample. From its cysteine to its phenylalanine, the CDR3 spans 11 amino acids. Solely the CDR3 DNA is kept, with 33 bases framed from the first base. CDR1 SQVTM and CDR2 ANQGSEA are derived from the germline V gene. V lost 6 bases and J lost 6 bases, and the count of bases not matched to a germline gene is 4. In the case of this clone: Its antigen is still unknown. No per-base quality is available; no much larger clone lies one base away.

This chain is built from TRBV29-1 and TRBJ1-1, with 7 bases matching TRBD1. This TCR was sampled from a human donor in good health. Some clones in this sample may be carry-over from other donors' samples. What was sequenced was PBMCs. This receptor carries the CDR3 CSVATGAEAFF. The nucleotide sequence reads TGCAGCGTCGCTACAGGGGCTGAAGCTTTCTTT.